This entry lists 20 T cell receptor beta chains sequenced from one sample in a study of blood T cell repertoires in COVID-19. The repertoire was sequenced with immunoSEQ multiplex PCR; TCRdb's copy has only in-frame clones and lacks some. The sample lists 430,000 or so clones; 70% to 90% were seen once. The material sequenced was peripheral blood. All receptors derive from a man aged 18-30 years with COVID-19, enrolled during active disease.

This clone was counted only a few times. Other DNA sequences from this sample encode an identical CDR3 as well. This chain links TRBV4-1 with TRBJ2-5, with 11 positions matching TRBD2. V lost 4 bases, J lost 2 bases, and 3 bases stayed unmatched. In germline, CDR1 is MGHRA, CDR2 YSYEKL. The CDR3 is made up of 15 amino acids. The CDR3 nucleotides read TGCGCCAGCAGCCCGGGACTAGCGGATCAAGAGACCCAGTACTTC. Its protein is CASSPGLADQETQYF.

In the case of this clone: Other DNA sequences within the sample encode an identical CDR3. The V call is TRBV9, the J call TRBJ2-7; 7 bases match TRBD1. Germline loops: CDR1 SGDLS, CDR2 YYNGEE. V trimming: 0 bases; J trimming: 0 bases; junction bases outside the gene matches: 0. The length of the CDR3 is 14 residues. The CDR3 DNA sequence: TGTGCCAGCAGCGTAGGGGACAGCTCCTACGAGCAGTACTTC. Its protein is CASSVGDSSYEQYF.

This sequence joins TRBV10-3 and TRBJ2-1, with 9 nucleotides matching TRBD1. CDR3 length: 12 residues. Germline lookup yields CDR1 ENHRY and CDR2 SYGVKD. Trimming at V came to 5 bases and at J to 13 bases, leaving 6 bases not matched to a gene. CDR3 amino acids: CAISRDREEQFF. The CDR3 coding sequence is TGTGCCATCAGTCGGGACAGGGAAGAACAGTTCTTC.

The rearrangement uses TRBV7-9 and TRBJ2-2; 8 bases match TRBD1. Germline V gives CDR1 SEHNR, CDR2 FQNEAQ (reference sequence). There are 15 residues in the CDR3. After removal of 0 bases from V and 7 bases from J, the junction contained 4 bases not matched to a gene. The CDR3 protein is CASSLAQGAVGELFF. The CDR3 bases are TGTGCCAGCAGCTTAGCCCAGGGGGCGGTCGGGGAGCTGTTTTTT.

The V gene is TRBV24-1, the J gene TRBJ2-4, with a weak D call TRBD2 (5 bases). The V end was cut by 5 bases, the J end by 2 bases, with 12 bases between. There are 15 residues in the CDR3. Germline assignment: CDR1 KGHDR and CDR2 SFDVKD. Here the CDR3 DNA reads TGTGCCACCAGTGCACGGGATCTATCCAAAAACATTCAGTACTTC. Translation gives CATSARDLSKNIQYF.

The chain joins TRBV2 to TRBJ1-1; 8 nucleotides align to TRBD1. The V and J ends lost 5 bases and 5 bases, in that order; junction bases with no gene match: 7. Per the germline V gene, CDR1 is SNHLY and CDR2 is FYNNEI. The CDR3 loop spans 14 amino acids. The CDR3 is CASSFQQGGTEAFF. The CDR3 coding sequence is TGTGCCAGCAGTTTCCAACAGGGGGGAACTGAAGCTTTCTTT.

J is TRBJ2-7 and V is TRBV9, with a possible D match to TRBD1 (5 bases). Trimming took 4 bases from V and 5 from J, leaving 13 bases between them. Germline V CDR1 and CDR2: SGDLS, YYNGEE. CDR3 length: 13 residues. This chain's CDR3 is CASSLSTVDEQYF. CDR3 DNA sequence: TGTGCCAGCAGCCTCTCGACAGTAGACGAGCAGTACTTC.

The J gene is TRBJ1-2, the V gene TRBV5-4; tentatively, D is TRBD1 (5 bases). V was trimmed by 5 bases and J by 7 bases, leaving 12 bases between them. This CDR3 contains 12 residues. The germline V gene has CDR1 SGHNT and CDR2 YYREEE (reference sequence). Written as DNA, the CDR3 is TGTGCCAGCAGACCACAAAGGGGTGGCTACACCTTC. Translating gives CASRPQRGGYTF. The whole variable domain, remainder taken from reference TRBV5-4 and TRBJ1-2, is ETGVTQSPTHLIKTRGQQVTLRCSSQSGHNTVSWYQQALGQGPQFIFQYYREEENGRGNFPPRFSGLQFPNYSSELNVNALELDDSALYLCASRPQRGGYTFGSGTRLTVV.

The chain recombines TRBV4-2 with TRBJ2-3; 10 nucleotides agree with TRBD2. There are 16 residues in the CDR3. V was clipped by 0 bases and J by 4 bases; unmatched bases: 4. Germline V gene lookup returns CDR1 LGHNA and CDR2 YNFKEQ. The CDR3 sequence is CASSQEVAGGADTQYF. Here the CDR3 DNA reads TGTGCCAGCAGCCAAGAGGTAGCGGGGGGTGCAGATACGCAGTATTTT.

The chain combines TRBV9 with TRBJ2-3; D might be TRBD1 (6 bases). Trimming pared 3 bases from V and 5 bases from J, leaving 19 bases between. The CDR3 is made up of 16 amino acids. In germline, CDR1 is SGDLS, CDR2 YYNGEE. CDR3 in DNA: TGTGCCAGCAGCGGCCGGGACACCCCCCGAGGAGATACGCAGTATTTT. Protein product: CASSGRDTPRGDTQYF.

This chain uses TRBV14 with TRBJ1-1; no firm D call. The CDR3 totals 13 residues. Germline-derived CDR1 and CDR2 are SGHDN and FVKESK. Trimming took off 4 bases at V and 3 bases at J, with 9 bases between the two ends. In DNA, the CDR3 is TGTGCCAGCAGCCGGGAGGGATACACTGAAGCTTTCTTT. This codes for CASSREGYTEAFF.

The gene calls are TRBV4-1 and TRBJ2-1; 7 positions agree with TRBD2. The junction had 8 bases not matched to a gene; V was cut back by 1 base and J by 8 bases. CDR3 length equals 15 residues. Per the germline V gene, CDR1 is MGHRA and CDR2 is YSYEKL. The CDR3 loop reads CASSQGGRAGDEQFF. CDR3 bases: TGCGCCAGCAGCCAAGGAGGGAGGGCGGGAGATGAGCAGTTCTTC.

This chain connects TRBV6-2 or TRBV6-3 to TRBJ2-7, with D hard to call. Germline CDR1 and CDR2: MNHEY and SVGEGT. CDR3 length equals 11 residues. Deletions cut 5 bases from V and 2 bases from J, with 4 bases between. The CDR3 reads CASSGTYEQYF. In DNA form, the CDR3 reads TGTGCCAGCAGTGGCACCTACGAGCAGTACTTC.

This chain links TRBV10-3 with TRBJ2-5; 7 bases line up with TRBD2. The germline V gene encodes CDR1 ENHRY and CDR2 SYGVKD. Trimming removed 4 bases from V and 2 bases from J; junction bases left unmatched: 4. This CDR3 is built from 14 residues. The CDR3 DNA follows: TGTGCCATCAGTGGGACTAGTTATCAAGAGACCCAGTACTTC. Its protein is CAISGTSYQETQYF.

V and J are TRBV12-3 or TRBV12-4 and TRBJ1-6; D is undetermined. With 1 base removed from V and 6 bases from J, the gap between germline ends came to 4 bases. This CDR3 is 13 amino acids long. The CDR3 nucleotides are TGTGCCAGCAGTTTAGACAGTAATTCACCCCTCCACTTT. Protein: CASSLDSNSPLHF.

This chain connects TRBV30 to TRBJ1-2, with 7 positions matching TRBD1. The CDR3 consists of 12 residues. The trim removed 8 bases at V and 2 bases at J, leaving 5 bases unmatched. Germline V lookup: CDR1 GTSNPN, CDR2 SVGIG (reference sequence). CDR3 region: CAGGDRNYGYTF. CDR3 sequence (DNA): TGTGCCGGGGGGGACAGAAACTATGGCTACACCTTC.

This rearrangement joins TRBV2 to TRBJ2-2, with D possibly TRBD2 on 7 matching bases. The CDR3 runs to 15 residues. CDR1 and CDR2 from the germline V gene are SNHLY and FYNNEI. The ends were cut back, 7 bases at V and 4 bases at J, with 16 bases in the middle. CDR3: CASTGGQGGTGELFF. The DNA for the CDR3 is TGTGCCAGCACCGGGGGGCAGGGTGGCACCGGGGAGCTGTTTTTT.

This clone was detected only a few times. The CDR3 region is CASSQAARGRSYEQYF. The CDR3, as DNA: TGTGCCAGCAGCCAAGCCGCGAGGGGGCGCTCCTACGAGCAGTACTTC. This chain links TRBV3-1 (or the pseudogene TRBV3-2) with TRBJ2-7; TRBD1 agrees at 7 bases. V was clipped by 1 base and J by 0 bases; unmatched bases: 6. The CDR3 runs to 16 residues. The germline V gene has CDR1 LGHDT and CDR2 YNNKEL (reference sequence).

The chain joins TRBV24-1 to TRBJ2-3; 10 nucleotides align to TRBD2. Trimming at V came to 1 base and at J to 4 bases, leaving 4 bases not matched to a gene. The CDR3 loop spans 16 amino acids. From germline, CDR1 is KGHDR and CDR2 SFDVKD. The CDR3 protein is CATSDFSSGSADTQYF. CDR3 sequence (DNA): TGTGCCACCAGTGATTTTTCTAGCGGGAGTGCAGATACGCAGTATTTT.

Only a few counts were recorded for this clone. The rearrangement uses TRBV7-9 and TRBJ1-6; D uncertain. Germline CDR1 SEHNR, CDR2 FQNEAQ (reference sequence). The germline V and J ends were trimmed by 5 bases and 10 bases, with 12 bases remaining between them. This CDR3 has 13 amino acids. CDR3 region: CASSQDQASPLHF. For the CDR3, the DNA is TGTGCCAGCAGCCAAGATCAGGCCTCACCCCTCCACTTT.